This T cell receptor (beta chain) was identified in a study of control samples from healthy donors and cancer patients (dated by TCRdb to the early 2020s). To prepare the library, the immunoSEQ multiplex PCR assay was applied. This immuneACCESS table, as held by TCRdb, lists in-frame sequences with V and J called but not all clones. Of the missing ones, under half trace to an unresolved V gene in checked studies; the others have no known cause. The sample includes 99,000 or so clones, with roughly 85% observed a single time. Roughly 13% of the sample belongs to the ten largest clones. From the cysteine up to the phenylalanine, the CDR3 has a length of 12 residues. Of the read, only the CDR3 DNA is kept; its 36 bases are in frame from base 1. Relative to germline, V is 6 bases shorter and J is 7 bases shorter, with 9 bases between their ends. Based on the germline V gene (reference sequence), the CDR1 and CDR2 sequences are SGHAT and FQDESV.

For this clone: Its cognate antigen has yet to be identified. The record has no base qualities; no much larger clone is one base away.

The source material was blood. The chain is made from TRBV11-1 and TRBJ1-4, with no confidently assigned D gene. The clonotype was recovered from a woman aged 45-59 years in good health. The CDR3 protein sequence reads: CASRTAPEKLFF. The DNA is as follows: TGTGCCAGCAGAACCGCCCCTGAAAAACTGTTTTTT.